Listed below are T cell receptor beta chains from one sample, sequenced in a study of early T cells in non-severe SARS-CoV-2 infection. TCRdb reprocessed the 5' RACE reads via MiXCR and lists one record per CDR3 protein. The sample holds some 60,000 distinct CDR3 sequences, more than 9% seen once. The sample was whole blood. The receptor source for this set is an adult who was a healthcare worker with PCR-confirmed SARS-CoV-2 infection or an uninfected control (not recorded which). Both conserved end residues are part of each CDR3. D genes are given only for firm matches. Rows give clone size only sometimes, using once, few, many, or a class for an expanded clone.

TGTGCCATCAGTGGGGGACAAGGAGCTAACTATGGCTACACCTTC | CAISGGQGANYGYTF | TRBJ1-2 | - | TRBV10-3 | many
TGTGCCAGCAGCTTAGTCGGTGGCGATTCACCCCTCCACTTT | CASSLVGGDSPLHF | TRBJ1-6 | - | TRBV7-3 | -
TGTGCCAGCAGCCAGGCCCCCCTGGGCATACAGCCCCAGCATTTT | CASSQAPLGIQPQHF | TRBJ1-5 | - | TRBV4-2 | many
TGTGCCAGCACCGTGGTAGTGGGGCAGCCCCAGCATTTT | CASTVVVGQPQHF | TRBJ1-5 | - | TRBV6-1 | few
TGTGCCAGCAGCCAAGAAGGCCCAGGGTGGGGGACTGAAGCTTTCTTT | CASSQEGPGWGTEAFF | TRBJ1-1 | - | TRBV7-8 | -
TGTGCCAGCAGTCAACAGAGCACAGATACGCAGTATTTT | CASSQQSTDTQYF | TRBJ2-3 | - | TRBV2 | few
TGTGCCAGCAGCTTAGCGGGGAAAACAGATACGCAGTATTTT | CASSLAGKTDTQYF | TRBJ2-3 | - | TRBV7-3 | few
TGCGCCAGCAGCCAAGATTGGGGGGGCGCTTCGAAGACCCAGTACTTC | CASSQDWGGASKTQYF | TRBJ2-5 | - | TRBV4-1 | many
TGCAGTGCTAGAGATCCCCGGGCGATGAGCGATTATGGCTACACCTTC | CSARDPRAMSDYGYTF | TRBJ1-2 | - | TRBV20-1 | many
TGTGCCAGCAGGGTTTTGGAAAAACTGTTTTTT | CASRVLEKLFF | TRBJ1-4 | - | TRBV7-9 | once
TGCAGCGTTGGTGGGTCGGGGGAAACTAACTATGGCTACACCTTC | CSVGGSGETNYGYTF | TRBJ1-2 | - | TRBV29-1 | -
TGCGCCAGCAGCCAGGGACTAATAGCGGCTGAAGCTTTCTTT | CASSQGLIAAEAFF | TRBJ1-1 | - | TRBV4-1 | many
TGTGCCAGTAGACCGGGACAGGGAAGAGAAAAACTGTTTTTT | CASRPGQGREKLFF | TRBJ1-4 | TRBD1 | TRBV2 | few
TGTGCCACCAGTGATGGGAGGGAGAATGAGCAGTTCTTC | CATSDGRENEQFF | TRBJ2-1 | TRBD2 | TRBV24-1 | few
TGCGCCAGCAGCTTGGTTGGTACAGCTAAAAACATTCAGTACTTC | CASSLVGTAKNIQYF | TRBJ2-4 | - | TRBV5-1 | -
TGTGCCAGCAGCCCTAGCGGGGGATTAAATGAGCAGTTCTTC | CASSPSGGLNEQFF | TRBJ2-1 | TRBD2 | TRBV7-3 | -
TGTGCCAGCAGGGGACAGGGTTACTCCGATCAGCCCCAGCATTTT | CASRGQGYSDQPQHF | TRBJ1-5 | TRBD1 | TRBV27 | many
TGTGCCAGCAGTGAAAAGGAACAGGGCCTAGGGAACACTGAAGCTTTCTTT | CASSEKEQGLGNTEAFF | TRBJ1-1 | - | TRBV6-1 | many
TGTGCCAGCAGTCCTTCGTACCAAGAGACCCAGTACTTC | CASSPSYQETQYF | TRBJ2-5 | - | TRBV3-1 | few
TGTGCCATTACCCCCGGGACAGGGGGCTCCTACAATGAGCAGTTCTTC | CAITPGTGGSYNEQFF | TRBJ2-1 | TRBD1 | TRBV12-3/TRBV12-4 | few
TGTGCCAGCAGTCCTGGGGCCAACGTCCTGACTTTC | CASSPGANVLTF | TRBJ2-6 | - | TRBV6-1 | many
TGTGCCAGCAGCTTAATGGGACGTGAGGAGCTGTTTTTT | CASSLMGREELFF | TRBJ2-2 | - | TRBV7-3 | many
TGTGCCAGTAGTATTATTGTAGCGTCGGCGGGGACTAGGGGTACGCAGTATTTT | CASSIIVASAGTRGTQYF | TRBJ2-3 | TRBD2 | TRBV19 | -
TGTGCCAGCTCACCTCGGGGGACAGGGGACACCGGGGAGCTGTTTTTT | CASSPRGTGDTGELFF | TRBJ2-2 | TRBD1 | TRBV18 | many
TGCAGTGCGGGGCCAGGGGGTTCATATAGCAATCAGCCCCAGCATTTT | CSAGPGGSYSNQPQHF | TRBJ1-5 | TRBD1 | TRBV20-1 | few
TGTGCCAGCAGCCAATACGCAAGGGGTAGGGATGAGCAGTTCTTC | CASSQYARGRDEQFF | TRBJ2-1 | - | TRBV3-1 | many
TGTGCCAGCGGACAGTGGCGGGGGCGCACTGAAGCTTTCTTT | CASGQWRGRTEAFF | TRBJ1-1 | - | TRBV6-5 | few
TGTGCCAGCAGCTTAGAGGTCGGTCTAGCGGGGGTCACAGATACGCAGTATTTT | CASSLEVGLAGVTDTQYF | TRBJ2-3 | TRBD2 | TRBV7-6 | many
TGCGCCAGCAGTGAGTCCGGGACAGGGATCACAGATACGCAGTATTTT | CASSESGTGITDTQYF | TRBJ2-3 | TRBD1 | TRBV10-1 | few
TGTGCCAGCAGCTCACGGACTAGCGGGGGTGTAGCAGATACGCAGTATTTT | CASSSRTSGGVADTQYF | TRBJ2-3 | TRBD2 | TRBV7-9 | few
TGTGCCAGCAGTACCTCGCCCCGGGAAGGCTACACCTTC | CASSTSPREGYTF | TRBJ1-2 | - | TRBV12-3/TRBV12-4 | -
TGCGCCAGCAGAGGGGGCTTGGGCACAGATACGCAGTATTTT | CASRGGLGTDTQYF | TRBJ2-3 | TRBD1 | TRBV10-2 | few
TGCGCCAGCAGCTATGAGGACTTACATTACAATGAGCAGTTCTTC | CASSYEDLHYNEQFF | TRBJ2-1 | - | TRBV5-1 | few
TGTGCCAGCAGTTTTAAAGAAACCGATCAGCCCCAGCATTTT | CASSFKETDQPQHF | TRBJ1-5 | - | TRBV27 | -
TGTGCCAGCAGCCAGGTCGGCCTGAACACTGAAGCTTTCTTT | CASSQVGLNTEAFF | TRBJ1-1 | - | TRBV3-1 | once
TGTGCCAGCAGCTTAGGGACAGGTTCCTACAATGAGCAGTTCTTC | CASSLGTGSYNEQFF | TRBJ2-1 | TRBD1 | TRBV7-2 | many
TGTGCCAGTAGTATACCCGTTTTGGATACGCAGTATTTT | CASSIPVLDTQYF | TRBJ2-3 | - | TRBV19 | few
TGTGCCACTCAATCCGCTCCAGGGGAGAACACTGAAGCTTTCTTT | CATQSAPGENTEAFF | TRBJ1-1 | - | TRBV12-3/TRBV12-4 | few
TGTGCCAGCGAAAACTGGCCCCAAGAGACCCAGTACTTC | CASENWPQETQYF | TRBJ2-5 | - | TRBV2 | -
TGTGCCAGCAGCGAAAACAGGGGGGTACTCACTGAAGCTTTCTTT | CASSENRGVLTEAFF | TRBJ1-1 | TRBD1 | TRBV14 | few
TGTGCCAGCAGCCTCGAGGGTAGCGGGGAGTTCACAGATACGCAGTATTTT | CASSLEGSGEFTDTQYF | TRBJ2-3 | TRBD2 | TRBV14 | -
TGCGCCAGCAGCCAAATAGGGACCTATGGCTACACCTTC | CASSQIGTYGYTF | TRBJ1-2 | - | TRBV4-1 | -
TGCGCCAGCAGTGATTTAGGGGGGACAACAGATACGCAGTATTTT | CASSDLGGTTDTQYF | TRBJ2-3 | - | TRBV10-1 | few
TGTGCCACCAGTGTGGGGATCTCAGATACGCAGTATTTT | CATSVGISDTQYF | TRBJ2-3 | - | TRBV24-1 | -
TGTGCCAGCAGCAATGACAGGGGTGGCTATGGCTACACCTTC | CASSNDRGGYGYTF | TRBJ1-2 | TRBD1 | TRBV7-9 | -